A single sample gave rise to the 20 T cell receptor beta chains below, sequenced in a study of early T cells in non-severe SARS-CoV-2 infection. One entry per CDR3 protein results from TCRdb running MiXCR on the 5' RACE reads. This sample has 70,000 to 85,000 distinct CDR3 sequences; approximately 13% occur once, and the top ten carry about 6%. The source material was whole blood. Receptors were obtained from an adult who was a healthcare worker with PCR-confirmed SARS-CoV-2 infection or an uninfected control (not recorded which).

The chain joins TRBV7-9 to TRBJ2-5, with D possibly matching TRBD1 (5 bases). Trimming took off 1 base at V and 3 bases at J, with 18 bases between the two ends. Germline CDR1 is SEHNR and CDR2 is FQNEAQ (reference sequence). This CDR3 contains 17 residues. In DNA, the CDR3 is TGTGCCAGCAGCTTAGGGTACGAGCTGGAAGGGGAAGAGACCCAGTACTTC. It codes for CASSLGYELEGEETQYF.

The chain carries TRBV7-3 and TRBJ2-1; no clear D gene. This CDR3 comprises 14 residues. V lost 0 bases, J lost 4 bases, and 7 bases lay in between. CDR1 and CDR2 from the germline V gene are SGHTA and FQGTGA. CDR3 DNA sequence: TGTGCCAGCAGCTTAACTCTGGCATACAATGAGCAGTTCTTC. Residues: CASSLTLAYNEQFF. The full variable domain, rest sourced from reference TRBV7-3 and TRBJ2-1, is GAGVSQTPSNKVTEKGKYVELRCDPISGHTALYWYRQSLGQGPEFLIYFQGTGAADDSGLPNDRFFAVRPEGSVSTLKIQRTERGDSAVYLCASSLTLAYNEQFFGPGTRLTVL.

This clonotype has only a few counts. Here the CDR3 reads CSAGQGRQETQYF. The CDR3 region has the DNA TGCAGTGCCGGACAGGGGCGGCAAGAGACCCAGTACTTC. V usage is TRBV20-1 and J usage is TRBJ2-5; 9 nucleotides align to TRBD1. The trim removed 6 bases at V and 2 bases at J, leaving 4 bases unmatched. The CDR3 sequence is 13 residues long. Germline-derived CDR1 and CDR2 are DFQATT and SNEGSKA (reference sequence).

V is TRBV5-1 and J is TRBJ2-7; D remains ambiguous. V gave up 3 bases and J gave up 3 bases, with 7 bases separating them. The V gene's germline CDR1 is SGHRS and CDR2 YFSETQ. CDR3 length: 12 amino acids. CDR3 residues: CASSSWDYEQYF. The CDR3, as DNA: TGCGCCAGCAGCTCCTGGGACTACGAGCAGTACTTC.

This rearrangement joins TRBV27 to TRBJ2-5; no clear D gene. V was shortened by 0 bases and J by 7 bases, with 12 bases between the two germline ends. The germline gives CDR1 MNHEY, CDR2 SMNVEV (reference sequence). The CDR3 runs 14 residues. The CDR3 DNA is TGTGCCAGCAGTTTATCGGCGGAAGCAGTGACCCAGTACTTC. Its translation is CASSLSAEAVTQYF.

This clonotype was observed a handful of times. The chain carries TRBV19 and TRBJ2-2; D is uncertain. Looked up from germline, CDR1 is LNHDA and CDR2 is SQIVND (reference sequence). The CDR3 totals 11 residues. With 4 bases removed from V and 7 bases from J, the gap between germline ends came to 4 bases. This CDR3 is CASSKNGELFF. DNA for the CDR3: TGTGCCAGTAGTAAAAACGGGGAGCTGTTTTTT.

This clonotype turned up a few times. CDR3 sequence (DNA): TGTGCCAGCAGCTGGGCAGGGACGAACACCGGGGAGCTGTTTTTT. Amino acids: CASSWAGTNTGELFF. The rearrangement uses TRBV11-1 and TRBJ2-2; tentatively, D is TRBD1 (5 bases). The V end lost 4 bases, the J end lost 0 bases, and 9 bases lay between the germline ends. In germline, CDR1 is SGHAT, CDR2 FQDESV (reference sequence). This CDR3 spans 15 amino acids.

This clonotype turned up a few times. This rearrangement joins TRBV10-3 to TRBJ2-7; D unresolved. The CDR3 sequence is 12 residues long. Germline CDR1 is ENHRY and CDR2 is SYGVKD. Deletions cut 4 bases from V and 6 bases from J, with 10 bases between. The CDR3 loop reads CAISVALSEQYF. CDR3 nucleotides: TGTGCCATCAGTGTAGCACTGAGCGAGCAGTACTTC.

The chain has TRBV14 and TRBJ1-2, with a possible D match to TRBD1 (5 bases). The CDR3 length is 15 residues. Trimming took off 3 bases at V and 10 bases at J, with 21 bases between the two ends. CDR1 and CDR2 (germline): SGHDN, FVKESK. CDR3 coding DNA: TGTGCCAGCAGCCACCCCCTCCGGGACCGTCATGACTACACCTTC. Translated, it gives CASSHPLRDRHDYTF.

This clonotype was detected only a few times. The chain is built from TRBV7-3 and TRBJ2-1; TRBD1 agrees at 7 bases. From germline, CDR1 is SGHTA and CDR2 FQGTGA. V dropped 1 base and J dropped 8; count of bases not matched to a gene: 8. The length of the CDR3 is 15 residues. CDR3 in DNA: TGTGCCAGCAGCTTAAGAGGGGGCGCAATGTATGAGCAGTTCTTC. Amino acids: CASSLRGGAMYEQFF.

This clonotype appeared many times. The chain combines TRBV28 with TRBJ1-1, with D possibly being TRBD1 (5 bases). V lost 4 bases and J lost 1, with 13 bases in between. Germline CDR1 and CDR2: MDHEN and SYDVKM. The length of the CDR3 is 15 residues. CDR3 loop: CASSSPGASNTEAFF. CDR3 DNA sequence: TGTGCCAGCAGTTCACCCGGGGCTTCGAACACTGAAGCTTTCTTT.

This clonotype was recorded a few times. The CDR3 is CSARLQGSPTSPLHF. The CDR3 nucleotides are TGCAGTGCTAGACTACAGGGCAGTCCCACTTCACCCCTCCACTTT. This chain joins TRBV20-1 and TRBJ1-6; D is possibly TRBD1 (6 bases). The CDR3 is 15 amino acids. The germline CDR1 and CDR2 sequences are DFQATT and SNEGSKA (reference sequence). The V and J ends lost 2 bases and 9 bases respectively, with 17 bases between them.

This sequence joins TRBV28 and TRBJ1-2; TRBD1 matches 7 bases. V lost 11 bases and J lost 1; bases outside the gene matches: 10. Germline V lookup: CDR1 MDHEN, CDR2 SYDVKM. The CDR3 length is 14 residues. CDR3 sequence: CAALTQGDNYGYTF. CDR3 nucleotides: TGTGCCGCCCTTACCCAGGGGGATAACTATGGCTACACCTTC.

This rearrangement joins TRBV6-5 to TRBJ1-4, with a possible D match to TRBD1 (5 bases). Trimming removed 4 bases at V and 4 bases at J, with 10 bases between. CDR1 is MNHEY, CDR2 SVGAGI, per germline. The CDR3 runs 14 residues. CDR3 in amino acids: CASSFRQGNEKLFF. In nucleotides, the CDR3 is TGTGCCAGCAGTTTTCGGCAGGGTAATGAAAAACTGTTTTTT.

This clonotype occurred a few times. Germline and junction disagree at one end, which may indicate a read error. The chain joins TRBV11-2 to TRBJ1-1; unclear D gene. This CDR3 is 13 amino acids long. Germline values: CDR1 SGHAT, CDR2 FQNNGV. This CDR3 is CASSLALRAEVFF. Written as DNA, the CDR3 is TGTGCCAGCAGCTTGGCCCTACGCGCTGAAGTTTTCTTT.

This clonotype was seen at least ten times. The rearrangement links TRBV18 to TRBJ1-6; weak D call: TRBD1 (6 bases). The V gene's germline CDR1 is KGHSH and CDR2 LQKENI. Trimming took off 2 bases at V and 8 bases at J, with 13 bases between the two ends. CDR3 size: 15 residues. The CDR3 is CASSPTQGYDSPLHF. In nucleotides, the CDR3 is TGTGCCAGCTCACCAACCCAGGGGTACGATTCACCCCTCCACTTT.

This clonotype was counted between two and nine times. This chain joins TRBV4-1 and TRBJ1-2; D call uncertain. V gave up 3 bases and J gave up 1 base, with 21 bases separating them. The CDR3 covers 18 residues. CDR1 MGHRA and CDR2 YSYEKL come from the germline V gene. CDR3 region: CASSHQAARAVLNYGYTF. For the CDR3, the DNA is TGCGCCAGCAGCCATCAAGCCGCACGGGCAGTTCTTAACTATGGCTACACCTTC.

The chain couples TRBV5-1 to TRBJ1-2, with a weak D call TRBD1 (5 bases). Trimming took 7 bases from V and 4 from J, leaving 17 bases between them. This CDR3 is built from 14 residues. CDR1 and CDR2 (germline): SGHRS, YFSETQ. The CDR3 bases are TGCGCCAGCGGACAACGCCAGGACGGCTATGGCTACACCTTC. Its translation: CASGQRQDGYGYTF.

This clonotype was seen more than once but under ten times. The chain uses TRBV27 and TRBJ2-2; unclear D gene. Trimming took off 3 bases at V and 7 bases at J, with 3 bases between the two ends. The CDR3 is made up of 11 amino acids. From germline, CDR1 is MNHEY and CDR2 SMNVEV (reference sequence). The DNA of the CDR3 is TGTGCCAGCAGTTTGAGCGGGGAGCTGTTTTTT. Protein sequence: CASSLSGELFF.

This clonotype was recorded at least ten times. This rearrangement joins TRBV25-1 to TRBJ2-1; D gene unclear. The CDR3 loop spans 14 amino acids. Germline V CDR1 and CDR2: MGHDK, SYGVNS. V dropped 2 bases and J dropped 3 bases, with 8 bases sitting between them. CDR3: CASSEIYGYNEQFF. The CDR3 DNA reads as TGTGCCAGCAGTGAAATATACGGCTACAATGAGCAGTTCTTC. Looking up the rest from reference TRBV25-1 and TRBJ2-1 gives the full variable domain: EADIYQTPRYLVIGTGKKITLECSQTMGHDKMYWYQQDPGMELHLIHYSYGVNSTEKGDLSSESTVSRIRTEHFPLTLESARPSHTSQYLCASSEIYGYNEQFFGPGTRLTVL.